The present TCR beta chain was sequenced within a study of CD8 T cells in Susac syndrome. The RNA input was roughly 0.45 to 1 ug, and it was reverse transcribed with random hexamers. MiXCR, run by TCRdb on the immunoSEQ multiplex PCR reads, gives a single entry per CDR3 protein. The table shows about 300,000 distinct CDR3 sequences, with about 91% occurring only once. CD8+ and CD4+ T cells taken from blood had their TCR beta sequenced. This clonotype originated in a human donor with multiple sclerosis. The sample consisted of CD4+ T cells from PBMCs.

In DNA form, the CDR3 reads TGCGCCAGCAGCTTGGGACAGGCGAATGGCTACACCTTC. Encoded protein: CASSLGQANGYTF. This chain uses TRBV5-1 with TRBJ1-2; a possible D gene is TRBD1 (6 bases). The CDR3 extends over 13 amino acids. Trimming cost V 0 bases and J 6 bases, with 9 bases left between them. Germline loops: CDR1 SGHRS, CDR2 YFSETQ.